This TCR beta chain was identified in a study of blood T cell repertoires in COVID-19. The assay was immunoSEQ multiplex PCR, and TCRdb's table has in-frame clones only and misses some. The data hold roughly 40,000 clones, with 70% to 90% observed a single time. Germline V lookup: CDR1 SGHTA, CDR2 FQGNSA. The germline V and J ends were trimmed by 2 bases and 2 bases, with 13 bases remaining between them. CDR3 length: 15 residues. The clonotype was recovered from a woman in her sixties or seventies in a cohort sampled during active COVID-19. V is TRBV7-2 and J is TRBJ2-7; possibly TRBD2 for D (5 bases). Sample: peripheral blood. The CDR3: CASSLSGGQTYEQYF. Written as DNA, the CDR3 is TGTGCCAGCAGCTTAAGTGGCGGGCAGACCTACGAGCAGTACTTC.